Listed here is a single TCR beta chain. The data derive from a study of OX40 agonist ivuxolimab in advanced cancers. Germline-derived CDR1 and CDR2 are SGHAT and FQNNGV. V gave up 4 bases and J gave up 6 bases, with 7 bases separating them. The CDR3 extends over 12 amino acids. Libraries were prepared by immunoSEQ multiplex PCR; TCRdb keeps only in-frame clonotypes and omits some of them. This sample has about 48,000 clones, with 80% to 90% found just once. This clonotype was obtained from an adult with an advanced solid tumor such as melanoma, head and neck, liver or kidney cancer. The sequencing used CD4+ or CD8+ T cells sorted from blood, collected in a trial of the OX40 agonist ivuxolimab. The rearrangement joins TRBV11-2 to TRBJ2-1; D gene uncertain. CDR3 sequence: CASSWLGNEQFF. In DNA, the CDR3 is TGTGCCAGCAGCTGGCTGGGCAATGAGCAGTTCTTC.